This T cell receptor beta chain was profiled in a study of shared clonotypes between healthy human individuals. The naive CD8 population came from CD45RO-negative cells selected for CCR7, without terminally differentiated effector memory CD45RA+ cells. The assay ran at deep level. TCRdb's copy holds only in-frame clones and misses some; the assay was immunoSEQ multiplex PCR. The sample gives approximately 2,200,000 clones, roughly 91% of which show up once; roughly 1.8% is in the top ten. Comment on this clone: The same CDR3 can be traced to other DNA sequences in this sample.

Trimming cost V 3 bases and J 6 bases; bases outside gene matches: 1. The CDR3 has 13 amino acids. Germline V CDR1 and CDR2: MGHRA, YSYEKL. Sample: naive CD8+ T cells from PBMCs. The chain links TRBV4-1 to TRBJ1-2; 10 positions agree with TRBD1. The clonotype comes from a man in his late teens or twenties in good health. Some clones in this sample may be carry-over from other donors' samples. The CDR3 DNA sequence: TGCGCCAGCAGCCAGGGGACAGGGGATGGCTACACCTTC. This gives the protein CASSQGTGDGYTF.